This T cell receptor beta chain was documented in a study of blood T cell repertoires in COVID-19. Across the whole study: Samples taken during acute and convalescent COVID-19 were collected in the United States, Italy and Spain.

V gave up 5 bases and J gave up 5 bases, with 14 bases separating them. The CDR3 runs 14 residues. Germline V gene lookup returns CDR1 LNHDA and CDR2 SQIVND (reference sequence). Some clones are missing from TCRdb's copy, which holds only in-frame ones; the method was immunoSEQ multiplex PCR. The sample yields some 30,000 clones, roughly nine tenths seen once. V and J are TRBV19 and TRBJ2-3; D is perhaps TRBD2 (7 bases). The clonotype comes from a woman of 80 years or more with active or convalescent COVID-19. The sequencing input was peripheral blood. The CDR3 DNA is TGTGCCAGTAGTTCGGGGGGCGAAGTAGATACGCAGTATTTT. Protein: CASSSGGEVDTQYF.